This TCR beta chain originates from a study of blood T cells in healthy people across ages. The CDR3 has 17 amino acids. The trim removed 0 bases at V and 2 bases at J, leaving 7 bases unmatched. Germline CDR1 MNHNY, CDR2 SVGAGI (reference sequence). For this clonotype: The antigen is not known.

General study points: Versus aged donors, long-lived donors had higher diversity and more naive CD4+ cells. TCR beta diversity, measured per million T cells, fell in a roughly linear way with age.

Then a second PCR, running roughly 6 to 12 cycles, was carried out with a sample-barcoded 5' primer and a J-beta primer mix. TCRdb itself ran the 5' RACE reads through MiXCR, one entry per CDR3 protein. This table holds under 2 million distinct CDR3 sequences, around 36% found once. Peripheral blood, roughly 11 milliliters per donor, was collected. The genes are TRBV6-6 and TRBJ2-7; 10 nucleotides align to TRBD1. This receptor was taken from a woman younger than 45 in good health. The specimen sequenced was blood. The CDR3 sequence: CASSYSPCGQGAYEQYF. The CDR3 DNA follows: TGTGCCAGCAGTTACTCGCCATGTGGACAGGGGGCCTACGAGCAGTACTTC.